This T cell receptor (beta chain) emerged from a study of blood T cell repertoires in COVID-19. Study overall: Sites in the United States, Italy and Spain provided acute and convalescent COVID-19 samples.

V lost 1 base and J lost 6, with 13 bases in between. From germline, CDR1 is MDHEN and CDR2 SYDVKM. The CDR3 runs to 16 residues. This clone was seen only once. Using immunoSEQ multiplex PCR, the repertoire was profiled, and TCRdb retains in-frame clones only, with some absent. Among 500,000 or so clones listed, roughly 87% were seen once. Participants had their cohort set by participant-reported clinical history. The TCR comes from a woman younger than 30 who had recovered from COVID-19. The rearrangement uses TRBV28 and TRBJ1-6, with no clear D. The sequenced sample consisted of PBMCs or T cells enriched from blood (not recorded which). Written as DNA, the CDR3 is TGTGCCAGCAGTTTATACCGCGGTGGTTCTAATTCACCCCTCCACTTT. It translates to CASSLYRGGSNSPLHF.